The 18 T cell receptor beta chains below were found in one sample sequenced in a study of early T cells in non-severe SARS-CoV-2 infection. TCRdb called the 5' RACE reads again in MiXCR, with one record for every CDR3 protein. Among 43,000 or so distinct CDR3 sequences listed, 7% to 8% were seen once. Sample: whole blood. These receptors were taken from an adult who was a healthcare worker with PCR-confirmed SARS-CoV-2 infection or an uninfected control (not recorded which).

This clonotype was counted at least ten times. The genes are TRBV11-1 and TRBJ1-1; unclear D gene. CDR1 is SGHAT, CDR2 FQDESV, per germline (reference sequence). The germline V and J ends were trimmed by 1 base and 1 base, with 10 bases remaining between them. This CDR3 has 15 residues. As DNA, the CDR3 is TGTGCCAGCAGCTTAGGAGGGCTGAGGAACACTGAAGCTTTCTTT. Amino acid sequence: CASSLGGLRNTEAFF. Based on the CDR3 plus reference TRBV11-1 and TRBJ1-1, the full variable domain is EAEVAQSPRYKITEKSQAVAFWCDPISGHATLYWYRQILGQGPELLVQFQDESVVDDSQLPKDRFSAERLKGVDSTLKIQPAELGDSAMYLCASSLGGLRNTEAFFGQGTRLTVV.

This clonotype was recorded at least ten times. J is TRBJ2-7 and V is TRBV29-1; the D gene is possibly TRBD1 (6 bases). Germline CDR1 SQVTM, CDR2 ANQGSEA. Trimming took 7 bases from V and 3 from J, leaving 16 bases between them. CDR3 size: 13 residues. The CDR3 nucleotides read TGCAGCGCCAGGACAGCCAACTTCTACGAGCAGTACTTC. Encoded protein: CSARTANFYEQYF.

This clonotype was recorded a few times. The V gene is TRBV13, the J gene TRBJ1-6, with a possible D match to TRBD1 (5 bases). Deletions cut 5 bases from V and 6 bases from J, with 20 bases between. The CDR3 sequence is 17 residues long. Per the germline V gene, CDR1 is PRHDT and CDR2 is FYEKMQ (reference sequence). The CDR3, as DNA: TGTGCCAGCAGCCAGACCGGGGACCACGGTGTTAATTCACCCCTCCACTTT. Its translation: CASSQTGDHGVNSPLHF.

The V gene is TRBV27, the J gene TRBJ1-1; D unclear. The CDR3 spans 13 residues. The germline V and J ends were trimmed by 2 bases and 1 base, with 5 bases remaining between them. Germline CDR1 and CDR2: MNHEY and SMNVEV (reference sequence). In DNA form, the CDR3 reads TGTGCCAGCAGTTTAACGGGGAACACTGAAGCTTTCTTT. It yields the protein CASSLTGNTEAFF.

This clonotype was detected a few times. The chain recombines TRBV2 with TRBJ2-5; maybe TRBD1 (6 bases). The germline V gene has CDR1 SNHLY and CDR2 FYNNEI. CDR3 size: 14 residues. V lost 1 base and J 4 bases, leaving 10 bases between the germline ends. CDR3 sequence: CASSEESGAETQYF. In DNA, the CDR3 is TGTGCCAGCAGTGAAGAGTCAGGGGCAGAGACCCAGTACTTC.

This chain connects TRBV27 to TRBJ2-7; 8 bases map to TRBD1. CDR3 length equals 14 residues. Germline V lookup: CDR1 MNHEY, CDR2 SMNVEV (reference sequence). J was trimmed by 3 bases and V by 6 bases; bases with no gene match: 7. The CDR3 DNA reads TGTGCCAGCAGCCCGGGACAGGCGTTCTACGAGCAGTACTTC. Protein sequence: CASSPGQAFYEQYF.

This clonotype was recorded at least ten times. The chain couples TRBV20-1 to TRBJ2-5, with 8 bases that match TRBD2. CDR3 length: 15 amino acids. V lost 3 bases to trimming and J lost 1 base; unmatched junction nucleotides: 7. Per the germline V gene, CDR1 is DFQATT and CDR2 is SNEGSKA (reference sequence). DNA of the CDR3: TGCAGTGCTAGCCTTTCCACTAGCGGCCAAGAGACCCAGTACTTC. Protein: CSASLSTSGQETQYF.

The V and J genes are TRBV27 and TRBJ2-7, with D possibly being TRBD2 (6 bases). This CDR3 comprises 14 residues. Trimming removed 1 base at V and 7 bases at J, with 14 bases between. Germline assignment: CDR1 MNHEY and CDR2 SMNVEV (reference sequence). CDR3 nucleotide sequence: TGTGCCAGCAGTTTATTAGGAGGGGTGAGGGAGCAGTACTTC. Translated, it gives CASSLLGGVREQYF.

This chain joins TRBV28 and TRBJ2-5; a weak D match, TRBD1 (6 bases). Germline CDR1 reads MDHEN; CDR2 reads SYDVKM. This CDR3 contains 16 residues. V lost 2 bases and J lost 1, with 14 bases in between. The CDR3 coding sequence is TGTGCCAGCAGTTTAAGACAGGAAAAGCTCCAAGAGACCCAGTACTTC. It specifies CASSLRQEKLQETQYF.

This sequence joins TRBV28 and TRBJ2-3; 7 bases agree with TRBD2. This CDR3 contains 17 residues. V shed 3 bases, J shed 0 bases, and the junction held 9 bases outside the gene matches. Germline CDR1 and CDR2: MDHEN and SYDVKM. CDR3 loop: CASSLAGEKTSTDTQYF. The CDR3 bases are TGTGCCAGCAGTTTGGCGGGGGAGAAGACTAGCACAGATACGCAGTATTTT.

The sample holds a few counts of this clonotype. V and J are TRBV29-1 and TRBJ2-7, with 8 bases identical to TRBD2. CDR3 length: 15 residues. The junction had 11 bases not matched to a gene; V was cut back by 5 bases and J by 2 bases. Germline assignment: CDR1 SQVTM and CDR2 ANQGSEA. The chain's CDR3 is CSVSPSGGATYEQYF. In nucleotides, the CDR3 is TGCAGCGTTAGCCCAAGCGGGGGAGCCACCTACGAGCAGTACTTC.

The sample holds a few counts of this clonotype. The chain recombines TRBV7-2 with TRBJ1-2; D ambiguous. Trimming took off 6 bases at V and 5 bases at J, with 16 bases between the two ends. In germline, CDR1 is SGHTA, CDR2 FQGNSA. CDR3 size: 14 residues. The CDR3 reads CASRAPGVQYGYTF. The CDR3 DNA reads TGTGCCAGCAGGGCGCCCGGGGTGCAGTATGGCTACACCTTC.

This clonotype was recorded at least ten times. This chain links TRBV7-2 with TRBJ1-2; a possible D gene is TRBD1 (5 bases). The V gene's germline CDR1 is SGHTA and CDR2 FQGNSA. CDR3 length equals 13 residues. Trimming left V 4 bases short and J 3 bases short, with 9 bases between. The CDR3 is CASSSGSHYGYTF. The CDR3 DNA reads TGTGCCAGCAGCTCAGGGTCACACTATGGCTACACCTTC. Using reference TRBV7-2 and TRBJ1-2 for the parts outside the CDR3, the full variable domain is GAGVSQSPSNKVTEKGKDVELRCDPISGHTALYWYRQSLGQGLEFLIYFQGNSAPDKSGLPSDRFSAERTGGSVSTLTIQRTQQEDSAVYLCASSSGSHYGYTFGSGTRLTVV.

This clonotype turned up a few times. The rearrangement links TRBV29-1 to TRBJ2-5; TRBD1 aligns across 11 bases. There are 14 residues in the CDR3. With V trimmed by 6 bases and J by 1 base, 4 bases remained unmatched. CDR1 SQVTM and CDR2 ANQGSEA come from the germline V gene. The CDR3 region is CSVDGTGGQETQYF. As DNA, the CDR3 is TGCAGCGTCGACGGGACAGGGGGCCAAGAGACCCAGTACTTC.

This clonotype was observed a few times. The rearrangement links TRBV28 to TRBJ2-5, with no clear D. CDR3 length equals 9 residues. Germline V gene lookup returns CDR1 MDHEN and CDR2 SYDVKM. Trimming cost V 9 bases and J 5 bases, with 4 bases left between them. The chain's CDR3 is CARAETQYF. As DNA, the CDR3 is TGTGCCAGGGCGGAGACCCAGTACTTC.

This clonotype showed up many times. This chain links TRBV12-3 or TRBV12-4 with TRBJ2-1; D is perhaps TRBD2 (6 bases). The length of the CDR3 is 15 residues. V lost 3 bases to trimming and J lost 2 bases, with 11 bases between them. The CDR3 region is CASSFGSGTYNEQFF. CDR3 nucleotide sequence: TGTGCCAGCAGTTTCGGTAGCGGAACCTACAATGAGCAGTTCTTC.

This clonotype has a handful of counts. V gene TRBV30 combines with J gene TRBJ2-6; D perhaps matches TRBD1 (5 bases). Germline CDR1 reads GTSNPN; CDR2 reads SVGIG (reference sequence). V gave up 8 bases and J gave up 6 bases, with 14 bases separating them. The CDR3 is 13 residues long. The CDR3 loop reads CAKGDGAANVLTF. As DNA, the CDR3 is TGTGCCAAAGGGGATGGAGCGGCCAACGTCCTGACTTTC.

This chain connects TRBV24-1 to TRBJ2-3, with 12 nucleotides matching TRBD2. The CDR3 contains 16 residues. Germline CDR1 KGHDR, CDR2 SFDVKD. The trim removed 1 base at V and 4 bases at J, leaving 2 bases unmatched. This chain's CDR3 is CATSDFRLAGADTQYF. CDR3 sequence (DNA): TGTGCCACCAGTGATTTCCGACTAGCGGGGGCAGATACGCAGTATTTT.